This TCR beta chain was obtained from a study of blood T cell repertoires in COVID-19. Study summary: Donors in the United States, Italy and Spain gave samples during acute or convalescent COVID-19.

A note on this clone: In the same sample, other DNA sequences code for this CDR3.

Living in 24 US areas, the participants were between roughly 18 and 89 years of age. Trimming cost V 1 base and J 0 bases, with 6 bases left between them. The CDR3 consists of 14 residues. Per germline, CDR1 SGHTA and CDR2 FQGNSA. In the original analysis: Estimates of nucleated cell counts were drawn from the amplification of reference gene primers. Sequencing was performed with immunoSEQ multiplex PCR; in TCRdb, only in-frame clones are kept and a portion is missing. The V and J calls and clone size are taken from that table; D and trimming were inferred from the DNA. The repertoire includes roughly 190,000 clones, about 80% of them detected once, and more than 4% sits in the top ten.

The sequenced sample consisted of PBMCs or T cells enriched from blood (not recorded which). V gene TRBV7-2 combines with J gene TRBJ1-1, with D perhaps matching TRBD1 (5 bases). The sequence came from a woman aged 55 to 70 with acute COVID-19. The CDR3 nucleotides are TGTGCCAGCAGCTTAGGACAGCTGAACACTGAAGCTTTCTTT. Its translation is CASSLGQLNTEAFF.